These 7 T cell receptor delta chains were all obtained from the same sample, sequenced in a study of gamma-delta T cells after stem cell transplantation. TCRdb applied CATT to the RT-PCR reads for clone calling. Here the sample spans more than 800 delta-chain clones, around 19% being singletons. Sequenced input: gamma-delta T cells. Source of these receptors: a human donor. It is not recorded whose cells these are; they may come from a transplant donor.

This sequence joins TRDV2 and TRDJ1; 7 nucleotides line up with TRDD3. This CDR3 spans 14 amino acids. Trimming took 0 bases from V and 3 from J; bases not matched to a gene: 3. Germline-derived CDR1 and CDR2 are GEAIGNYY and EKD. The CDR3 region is CACDTVTGADKLIF. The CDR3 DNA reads TGTGCCTGTGACACCGTTACTGGGGCCGATAAACTCATCTTT.

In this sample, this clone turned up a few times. CDR3 residues: CALGAPGPYWGIRFEPLIF. CDR3 nucleotides: TGTGCTCTTGGGGCCCCAGGGCCCTACTGGGGGATACGCTTTGAACCCCTGATCTTT. The rearrangement links TRDV1 to TRDJ4; TRDD3 matches at 13 bases. V lost 4 bases, J lost 4 bases, and 18 bases stayed unmatched. The CDR3 has 19 amino acids. The V gene's germline CDR1 is TSWWSYY and CDR2 QGS.

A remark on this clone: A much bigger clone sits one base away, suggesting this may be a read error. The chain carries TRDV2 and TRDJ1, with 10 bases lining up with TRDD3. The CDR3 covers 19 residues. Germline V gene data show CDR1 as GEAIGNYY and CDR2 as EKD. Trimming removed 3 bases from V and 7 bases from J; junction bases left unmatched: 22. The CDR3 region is CACDAVMAQLGDRIGKLIF. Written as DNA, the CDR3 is TGTGCCTGTGACGCCGTTATGGCTCAGCTGGGGGATAGAATCGGTAAACTCATCTTT.

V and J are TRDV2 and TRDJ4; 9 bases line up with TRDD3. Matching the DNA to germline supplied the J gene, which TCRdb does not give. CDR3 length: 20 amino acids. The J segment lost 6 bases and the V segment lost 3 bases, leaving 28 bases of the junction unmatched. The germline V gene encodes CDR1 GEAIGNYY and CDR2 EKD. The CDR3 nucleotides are TGTGCCTGTGACCCCGGCGAGCGGGGGGATACCGATTATGCAGCCGGAACCCTGATCTTT. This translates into CACDPGERGDTDYAAGTLIF.

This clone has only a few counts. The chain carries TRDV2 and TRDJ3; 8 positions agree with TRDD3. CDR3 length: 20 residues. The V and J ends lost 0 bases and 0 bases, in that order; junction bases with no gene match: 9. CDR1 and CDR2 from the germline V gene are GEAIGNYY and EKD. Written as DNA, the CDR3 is TGTGCCTGTGACACCGTACTGGGGGCCACAAGCTCCTGGGACACCCGACAGATGTTTTTC. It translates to CACDTVLGATSSWDTRQMFF.

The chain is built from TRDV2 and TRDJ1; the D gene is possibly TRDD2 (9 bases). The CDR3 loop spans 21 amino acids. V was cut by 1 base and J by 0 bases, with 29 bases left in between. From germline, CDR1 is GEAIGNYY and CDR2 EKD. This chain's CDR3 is CACDTILPTGIQFRYTDKLIF. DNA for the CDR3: TGTGCCTGTGACACGATCCTTCCTACGGGGATACAGTTCCGTTACACCGATAAACTCATCTTT.

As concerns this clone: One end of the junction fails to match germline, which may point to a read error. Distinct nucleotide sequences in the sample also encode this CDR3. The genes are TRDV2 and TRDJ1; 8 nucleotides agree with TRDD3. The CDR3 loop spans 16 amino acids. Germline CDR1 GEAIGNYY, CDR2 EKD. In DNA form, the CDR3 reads TGTGCCTGCGACACCCTGGGGGAAGGGTACACCGATAAACTCATCTTT. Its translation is CACDTLGEGYTDKLIF.